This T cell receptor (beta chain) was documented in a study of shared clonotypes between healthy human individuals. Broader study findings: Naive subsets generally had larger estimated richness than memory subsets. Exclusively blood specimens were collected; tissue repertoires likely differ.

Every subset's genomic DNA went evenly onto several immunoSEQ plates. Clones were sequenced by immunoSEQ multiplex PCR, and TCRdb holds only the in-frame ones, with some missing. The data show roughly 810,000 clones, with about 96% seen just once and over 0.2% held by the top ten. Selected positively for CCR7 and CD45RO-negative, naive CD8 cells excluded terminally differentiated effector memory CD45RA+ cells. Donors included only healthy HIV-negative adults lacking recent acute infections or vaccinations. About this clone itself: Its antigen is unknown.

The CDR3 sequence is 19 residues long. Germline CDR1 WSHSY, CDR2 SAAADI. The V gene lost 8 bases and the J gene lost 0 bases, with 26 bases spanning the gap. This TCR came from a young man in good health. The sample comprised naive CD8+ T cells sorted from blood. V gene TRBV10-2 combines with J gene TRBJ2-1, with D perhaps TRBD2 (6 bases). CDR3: CASSSTRFGGTSSYNEQFF. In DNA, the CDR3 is TGCGCCAGCTCCTCAACCCGCTTCGGCGGGACCAGCTCCTACAATGAGCAGTTCTTC.